The 12 T cell receptor beta chains presented below share a single source sample, sequenced in a study of T cell changes during pregnancy in multiple sclerosis. Repertoires were generated with immunoSEQ multiplex PCR, while TCRdb's copy carries only in-frame clones and drops some. This sample has tens of thousands of clones, with approximately 89% found just once. Sample: CD4+ T cells from peripheral blood mononuclear cells, taken in the first trimester of pregnancy. Receptors originate from a female donor with multiple sclerosis, enrolled in a pregnancy study.

The gene calls are TRBV5-6 and TRBJ2-7, with 9 bases matching TRBD2. This CDR3 spans 15 amino acids. CDR1 and CDR2 (germline): SGHDT, YYEEEE. The ends lost 1 base at V and 2 bases at J; junction bases unmatched: 4. Here the CDR3 reads CASSLSGRSPYEQYF. CDR3 bases: TGTGCCAGCAGCTTGAGCGGGAGGAGTCCCTACGAGCAGTACTTC. The variable domain in full, completed from reference TRBV5-6 and TRBJ2-7, reads DAGVTQSPTHLIKTRGQQVTLRCSPKSGHDTVSWYQQALGQGPQFIFQYYEEEERQRGNFPDRFSGHQFPNYSSELNVNALLLGDSALYLCASSLSGRSPYEQYFGPGTRLTVT.

The chain links TRBV7-3 to TRBJ2-1, with a tentative D call TRBD2 (5 bases). The V gene's germline CDR1 is SGHTA and CDR2 FQGTGA. CDR3 length: 17 amino acids. The V and J ends lost 6 bases and 0 bases respectively, with 18 bases between them. CDR3 in amino acids: CASSLRLITSSYNEQFF. The CDR3 DNA follows: TGTGCCAGCAGTCTCCGACTGATTACTAGCTCCTACAATGAGCAGTTCTTC.

In its sample, this clone was seen once. J is TRBJ1-2 and V is TRBV7-9, with 9 bases identical to TRBD1. V lost 5 bases and J lost 7; bases outside the gene matches: 20. This CDR3 comprises 18 residues. Germline assignment: CDR1 SEHNR and CDR2 FQNEAQ (reference sequence). CDR3: CASSPYRDRAFHQGGYTF. The CDR3 DNA reads TGTGCCAGCAGCCCGTACCGGGACAGGGCTTTTCATCAAGGTGGCTACACCTTC.

The chain links TRBV29-1 to TRBJ2-5, with 8 bases lining up with TRBD1. Germline loops: CDR1 SQVTM, CDR2 ANQGSEA. The CDR3 covers 15 residues. The V gene end was trimmed by 4 bases and the J gene end by 3 bases; junction bases not matched to a gene: 10. CDR3 DNA: TGCAGCGTTGGTCTCGGGACAGGAGGAGAAGAGACCCAGTACTTC. It codes for CSVGLGTGGEETQYF.

This chain links TRBV7-2 with TRBJ2-3, with TRBD2 identical over 11 bases. CDR3 size: 15 residues. V shed 4 bases and J 0 bases; nucleotides not matched to a gene: 0. Germline CDR1 reads SGHTA; CDR2 reads FQGNSA. CDR3 in amino acids: CASSWTSGSTDTQYF. CDR3 nucleotide sequence: TGTGCCAGCAGCTGGACTAGCGGGAGCACAGATACGCAGTATTTT. Variable domain in full (rest from reference TRBV7-2 and TRBJ2-3): GAGVSQSPSNKVTEKGKDVELRCDPISGHTALYWYRQSLGQGLEFLIYFQGNSAPDKSGLPSDRFSAERTGGSVSTLTIQRTQQEDSAVYLCASSWTSGSTDTQYFGPGTRLTVL.

V gene TRBV7-8 combines with J gene TRBJ1-5; TRBD1 is a possible D gene (5 bases). The germline gives CDR1 SGHVS, CDR2 FQNEAQ. V was pared by 1 base and J by 2 bases, with 9 bases between. The CDR3 runs 15 residues. The chain's CDR3 is CASSLGGSGNQPQHF. In DNA, the CDR3 is TGTGCCAGCAGCTTAGGGGGCTCTGGCAATCAGCCCCAGCATTTT.

The gene calls are TRBV6-5 and TRBJ1-5; 10 bases line up with TRBD1. The germline CDR1 and CDR2 sequences are MNHEY and SVGAGI. J gave up 3 bases and V 4 bases, and 3 bases lay outside the gene matches. The CDR3 extends over 15 amino acids. The CDR3 nucleotides are TGTGCCAGCAGTTCCGGGACAGGGGTCAATCAGCCCCAGCATTTT. Its translation is CASSSGTGVNQPQHF.

The rearrangement links TRBV4-2 to TRBJ2-3; 9 bases line up with TRBD2. Unmatched junction bases numbered 5, after V lost 0 bases and J lost 1 base. This CDR3 has 17 residues. Germline CDR1 LGHNA, CDR2 YNFKEQ. As DNA, the CDR3 is TGTGCCAGCAGCCAAGAGGCGGGAGGGCTAGGCACAGATACGCAGTATTTT. This translates into CASSQEAGGLGTDTQYF.

With respect to this clone: The junction departs from the called germline gene at one end, perhaps through a read error. CDR3 in amino acids: CASSLTGVTNTGELFF. The CDR3 bases are TGTGCCAGCAGCCTAACGGGAGTGACGAACACCGGGGAGCTGTTTTTT. This chain links TRBV7-3 with TRBJ2-2, with D perhaps matching TRBD2 (6 bases). This CDR3 spans 16 amino acids. Germline V gene data show CDR1 as SGHTA and CDR2 as FQGTGA.

The sample holds one count of this clone. The J gene is TRBJ1-1, the V gene TRBV12-5, with 7 nucleotides matching TRBD1. This CDR3 is built from 17 residues. The V gene's germline CDR1 is LGHNT and CDR2 FRNRAP. V shed 0 bases, J shed 4 bases, and the junction held 11 bases outside the gene matches. The CDR3 region is CASGLVLTGAGGTEAFF. CDR3 in DNA: TGTGCTAGTGGTTTGGTCCTTACAGGGGCTGGAGGCACTGAAGCTTTCTTT.

The rearrangement links TRBV7-9 to TRBJ1-1, with 8 bases matching TRBD1. The J segment lost 3 bases and the V segment lost 1 base, leaving 10 bases of the junction unmatched. Per germline, CDR1 SEHNR and CDR2 FQNEAQ (reference sequence). The CDR3 is 17 amino acids. CDR3 nucleotides: TGTGCCAGCAGCTTAGTTGTGGCCAGGGGGCAAGACACTGAAGCTTTCTTT. Translating gives CASSLVVARGQDTEAFF.

The rearrangement links TRBV7-6 to TRBJ2-1, with TRBD1 matching over 8 bases. Trimming removed 1 base from V and 7 bases from J; junction bases left unmatched: 9. In germline, CDR1 is SGHVS, CDR2 FNYEAQ. The CDR3 is 16 residues long. CDR3 region: CASSLERDRFWNEQFF. The CDR3 region has the DNA TGTGCCAGCAGCTTAGAAAGGGACAGGTTTTGGAATGAGCAGTTCTTC.